This TCR beta chain was profiled in a study of shared clonotypes between healthy human individuals. The overall study: Three CD4 naive, three CD4 memory, two CD8 naive and one CD8 memory plate were used per donor. Study-wide findings and caveats: Naive subsets generally exceeded memory subsets in estimated richness.

Splitting of each subset's genomic DNA was done evenly across several immunoSEQ plates. Libraries were prepared by immunoSEQ multiplex PCR; TCRdb keeps only in-frame clonotypes and omits some of them. The table records roughly 2 million clones, 85% to 95% of them present only once. The CDR3 runs 15 residues. Per germline, CDR1 KGHSH and CDR2 LQKENI. V was shortened by 4 bases and J by 0 bases, with 9 bases between the two germline ends. For this clone: What it binds is unknown.

This TCR was recovered from a man between 18 and 29 years old in good health. Sequencing used naive CD4+ T cells sorted from blood. This sample's subset: CD45RA+ positively selected. The chain has TRBV18 and TRBJ1-4, with D unclear. The CDR3 DNA follows: TGTGCCAGCTCACGGGATCAGACAACTAATGAAAAACTGTTTTTT. This encodes CASSRDQTTNEKLFF. The entire variable domain, with the rest obtained from reference TRBV18 and TRBJ1-4, is as follows: NAGVMQNPRHLVRRRGQEARLRCSPMKGHSHVYWYRQLPEEGLKFMVYLQKENIIDESGMPKERFSAEFPKEGPSILRIQQVVRGDSAAYFCASSRDQTTNEKLFFGSGTQLSVL.